The sequence of this TCR beta chain was determined in a study of cytomegalovirus exposure and HLA in healthy donors. Study-level findings and limits: It is likely that the observed cluster of highly shared sequence variants was a sequencing artifact.

As to this clone: What it binds is not known.

The PCR was carried out with 60 Vbeta primers and 13 Jbeta primers. Profiling relied on immunoSEQ multiplex PCR, and the TCRdb table lists in-frame clones only, not all of them. The table records around 120,000 clones, approximately 68% of them present only once. Donors consisted of healthy bone marrow donors. Source material: PBMCs. This clonotype was sampled from a man between 25 and 39 years old in good health and CMV-seropositive.

CDR3 coding DNA: TGTGCCAGCAGCAGGGACAGCTCAGGGGAGCAGTACTTC. It is translated as CASSRDSSGEQYF. This chain uses TRBV11-2 with TRBJ2-7; 7 nucleotides match TRBD1. The germline V gene has CDR1 SGHAT and CDR2 FQNNGV. V was clipped by 5 bases and J by 7 bases; unmatched bases: 8. This CDR3 is 13 amino acids long.